This TCR beta chain came from a study of post-analysis software for immune sequencing data. V lost 2 bases and J 6 bases, leaving 17 bases between the germline ends. The V gene's germline CDR1 is SGHTA and CDR2 FQGNSA. This CDR3 is built from 15 residues. Presence of unique molecular identifiers characterized the TCR beta cDNA libraries. MiXCR was run by TCRdb on the PCR reads, yielding one entry per CDR3 protein. The table shows about 160,000 distinct CDR3 sequences, with roughly 40% occurring only once. The TCR was taken from a girl between 10 and 17 years old with multiple sclerosis. V and J are TRBV7-2 and TRBJ2-7; a possible D gene is TRBD1 (5 bases). Material: blood, obtained after autologous hematopoietic stem cell transplantation. The CDR3 nucleotides read TGTGCCAGCAGCTTAAAGGCAGGGTATCAGTTCGAGCAGTACTTC. This gives the protein CASSLKAGYQFEQYF.